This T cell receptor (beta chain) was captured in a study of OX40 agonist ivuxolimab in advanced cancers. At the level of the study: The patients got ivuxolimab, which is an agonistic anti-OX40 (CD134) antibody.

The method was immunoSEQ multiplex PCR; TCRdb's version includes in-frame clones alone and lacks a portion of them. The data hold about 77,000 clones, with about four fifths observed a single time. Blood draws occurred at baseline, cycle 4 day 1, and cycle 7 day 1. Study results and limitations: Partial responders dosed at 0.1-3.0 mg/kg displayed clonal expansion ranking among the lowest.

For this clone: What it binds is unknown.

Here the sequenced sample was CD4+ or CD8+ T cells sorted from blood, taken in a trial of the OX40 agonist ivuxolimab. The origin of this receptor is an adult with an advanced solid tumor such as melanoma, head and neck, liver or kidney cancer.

For the CDR3, the DNA is TGTGCCAGCAGCTTTACCACTAGCTCCGCGCAGTACTTC. As protein: CASSFTTSSAQYF. This chain joins TRBV11-2 and TRBJ2-5; maybe TRBD2 (6 bases). In germline, CDR1 is SGHAT, CDR2 FQNNGV. V gave up 3 bases and J gave up 11 bases, with 16 bases separating them. This CDR3 comprises 13 residues. Full variable domain (remainder filled in from reference TRBV11-2 and TRBJ2-5): EAGVAQSPRYKIIEKRQSVAFWCNPISGHATLYWYQQILGQGPKLLIQFQNNGVVDDSQLPKDRFSAERLKGVDSTLKIQPAKLEDSAVYLCASSFTTSSAQYFGPGTRLLVL.